This entry lists 17 T cell receptor beta chains sequenced from one sample in a study of blood T cells in healthy people across ages. Using a J-beta primer mix together with a sample-barcoded 5' primer, a second PCR was run for roughly 7 to 12 cycles. Each CDR3 protein gets one entry after TCRdb re-called the 5' RACE reads with MiXCR. The top ten hold around 20% of the sample, which has some 700,000 distinct CDR3 sequences, around 46% seen once. Sequenced sample: blood. The origin of the receptors is a woman in her sixties in good health.

J is TRBJ2-3 and V is TRBV2; 14 bases agree with TRBD2. The CDR3 is 17 residues long. V shed 2 bases and J 4 bases; nucleotides not matched to a gene: 5. Germline CDR1 and CDR2: SNHLY and FYNNEI. The CDR3 here is CASSETRTSGGPDTQYF. The CDR3 DNA sequence: TGTGCCAGCAGTGAAACCCGGACTAGCGGGGGGCCAGATACGCAGTATTTT.

This clonotype turned up a few times. The chain combines TRBV4-2 with TRBJ2-7; 11 nucleotides match TRBD2. V was clipped by 4 bases and J by 3 bases; unmatched bases: 8. The CDR3 loop spans 16 amino acids. Germline CDR1 and CDR2: LGHNA and YNFKEQ. CDR3 in DNA: TGTGCCAGCAGCCCTGGGACTAGCGGAGGGGGCTACGAGCAGTACTTC. Its protein product is CASSPGTSGGGYEQYF.

The table lists this clonotype with a few counts. This sequence joins TRBV5-1 and TRBJ2-5; D gene ambiguous. The CDR3 runs 13 residues. V lost 0 bases and J 4 bases, leaving 7 bases between the germline ends. Per germline, CDR1 SGHRS and CDR2 YFSETQ. The CDR3 reads CASSLDVGETQYF. CDR3 in DNA: TGCGCCAGCAGCTTGGATGTGGGAGAGACCCAGTACTTC.

The chain has TRBV7-9 and TRBJ2-3; D uncertain. Germline-derived CDR1 and CDR2 are SEHNR and FQNEAQ (reference sequence). V was clipped by 1 base and J by 7 bases, with 15 bases between them. CDR3 length: 15 residues. CDR3 loop: CASSLGNEAWNTQYF. For the CDR3, the DNA is TGTGCCAGCAGCTTAGGAAACGAGGCATGGAATACGCAGTATTTT.

The J gene is TRBJ2-7, the V gene TRBV9; 7 bases line up with TRBD1. Losses at the gene ends were 0 bases for V and 2 bases for J; bases not matched to a gene: 2. Germline V lookup: CDR1 SGDLS, CDR2 YYNGEE. The CDR3 is 14 amino acids. This CDR3 reads CASSVAGTAYEQYF. For the CDR3, the DNA is TGTGCCAGCAGCGTAGCAGGGACAGCCTACGAGCAGTACTTC.

This clonotype was seen only a few times. V gene TRBV11-1 combines with J gene TRBJ2-1; no clear D. V dropped 5 bases and J dropped 1 base, with 12 bases sitting between them. The CDR3 sequence is 15 residues long. Germline V CDR1 and CDR2: SGHAT, FQDESV (reference sequence). CDR3 bases: TGTGCCAGCAGCCCGCGATGGGGATCCTACAATGAGCAGTTCTTC. It codes for CASSPRWGSYNEQFF.

Turning to this clonotype: Its ends do not fully match the called genes, so a read error is possible. The rearrangement uses TRBV5-6 and TRBJ2-1; TRBD2 matches 10 bases. Germline-derived CDR1 and CDR2 are SGHDT and YYEEEE. The CDR3 sequence is 15 residues long. CDR3 in amino acids: CANSPGLALAYEQFF. The CDR3, as DNA: TGTGCCAACAGCCCGGGACTAGCGTTAGCGTATGAGCAGTTCTTC.

This clonotype appeared a few times. The chain couples TRBV7-2 to TRBJ2-3; D unclear. Per the germline V gene, CDR1 is SGHTA and CDR2 is FQGNSA. The CDR3 extends over 13 amino acids. Trimming pared 4 bases from V and 4 bases from J, leaving 9 bases between. The CDR3 is CASSSASPDTQYF. The CDR3 coding sequence is TGTGCCAGCAGCTCCGCGAGCCCAGATACGCAGTATTTT.

V is TRBV25-1 and J is TRBJ2-2, with D maybe TRBD1 (6 bases). This CDR3 is built from 16 residues. V dropped 1 base and J dropped 5 bases, with 14 bases sitting between them. CDR1 is MGHDK, CDR2 SYGVNS, per germline. The CDR3 nucleotides read TGTGCCAGCAGTGAATTTGAGGGGGTCCAAACCGGGGAGCTGTTTTTT. Encoded protein: CASSEFEGVQTGELFF.

A note on this clonotype: One junction end disagrees with the germline gene, perhaps due to a read error. The chain joins TRBV7-3 to TRBJ2-3, with D maybe TRBD2 (6 bases). The CDR3 has 15 amino acids. Germline V gene sequence: CDR1 SGHTA, CDR2 FQGTGA. The CDR3 DNA sequence: TGTACCAGCAGCTTGTCGGGGGAGCCCCCATATACGCAGTATTTT. Its protein product is CTSSLSGEPPYTQYF.

This clonotype appeared many times. The chain couples TRBV29-1 to TRBJ2-7, with D possibly TRBD2 on 5 matching bases. Between the trimmed V and J ends, which lost 6 bases and 7 bases, there was a span of 10 bases. This CDR3 region has 10 residues. Per germline, CDR1 SQVTM and CDR2 ANQGSEA. The DNA for the CDR3 is TGCAGCGTCGCAACGGGGGAGCAGTACTTC. Protein product: CSVATGEQYF.

This clonotype was counted between two and nine times. The V call is TRBV5-1, the J call TRBJ2-1; no clear D gene. The assigned J gene may be wrong: the sequence end matches TRBJ2-7 better. Germline CDR1 and CDR2: SGHRS and YFSETQ. The CDR3 sequence is 15 residues long. The CDR3 DNA reads as TGCGCCAGCTCTCCCACTACCTCCTCCTACAATGAGCAGTACTTC. This gives the protein CASSPTTSSYNEQYF.

This clonotype was found a few times. The V call is TRBV5-1, the J call TRBJ1-2; 8 bases align to TRBD1. V trimming: 4 bases; J trimming: 3 bases; junction bases outside the gene matches: 5. The germline gives CDR1 SGHRS, CDR2 YFSETQ. There are 14 residues in the CDR3. CDR3 DNA sequence: TGCGCCAGCAGCGGACAGGGAGGATACTATGGCTACACCTTC. Amino acids: CASSGQGGYYGYTF.

This clonotype was counted between two and nine times. This sequence joins TRBV20-1 and TRBJ2-7; TRBD1 aligns across 7 bases. CDR3 length: 12 amino acids. The J segment lost 3 bases and the V segment lost 4 bases, leaving 3 bases of the junction unmatched. Per germline, CDR1 DFQATT and CDR2 SNEGSKA (reference sequence). This chain's CDR3 is CSATNRGYEQYF. The DNA of the CDR3 is TGCAGTGCTACAAACAGGGGCTACGAGCAGTACTTC.

At least ten counts were recorded for this clonotype. The chain recombines TRBV7-6 with TRBJ2-5; 8 bases agree with TRBD1. The closer fit of TRBJ2-7 to the DNA end suggests the J call may be wrong. The germline gives CDR1 SGHVS, CDR2 FNYEAQ. The CDR3 is 14 residues long. Here the CDR3 DNA reads TGTGCCAGCAGCCCTCCGGACAGGGACTACGAGCAGTACTTC. Translated: CASSPPDRDYEQYF.

The gene calls are TRBV18 and TRBJ2-3; 9 bases line up with TRBD2. CDR3 length equals 16 residues. V was clipped by 2 bases and J by 5 bases; unmatched bases: 8. Germline CDR1 KGHSH, CDR2 LQKENI. The CDR3 DNA sequence: TGTGCCAGCTCACCATCGGCGGGGGGGCATCAAGATACGCAGTATTTT. Translation: CASSPSAGGHQDTQYF.

The chain combines TRBV21-1 with TRBJ2-1; the DNA was not compared with TRBD1, the D call given in the table. TRBV21-1 is a recognized pseudogene. There are 14 residues in the CDR3. The CDR3 spells CASSKWGRFNEQFF. CDR3 nucleotides: TGTGCCAGCAGCAAATGGGGCAGATTCAATGAGCAGTTCTTC.